A single sample gave rise to the 19 T cell receptor beta chains below, sequenced in a study of lymphopenia after photon versus proton radiotherapy. The protocol was immunoSEQ multiplex PCR, while the TCRdb copy is restricted to in-frame clones and leaves out a portion. The data contain under 30,000 clones, 87% of them singletons. Sequenced here: peripheral blood, sampled from a patient treated with proton-based radiotherapy. These receptors were taken from a woman aged 55-75 years with cholangiocarcinoma. Some clones in this sample may be carry-over from other donors' samples.

This chain joins TRBV9 and TRBJ2-3; weak D call: TRBD1 (6 bases). The CDR3 consists of 13 residues. V was pared by 6 bases and J by 3 bases, with 11 bases between. Germline V lookup: CDR1 SGDLS, CDR2 YYNGEE. The CDR3 region has the DNA TGTGCCAGCAACTGGCAGGGGACAGATACGCAGTATTTT. Translation: CASNWQGTDTQYF.

Judged by abundance, this clone is medium-sized. The chain joins TRBV5-4 to TRBJ2-5, with TRBD2 matching over 10 bases. The CDR3 length is 15 residues. Germline V gene lookup returns CDR1 SGHNT and CDR2 YYREEE (reference sequence). The J segment lost 2 bases and the V segment lost 0 bases, leaving 1 base of the junction unmatched. The CDR3 coding sequence is TGTGCCAGCAGCTTGGTACTAGCGGGGCAAGAGACCCAGTACTTC. This gives the protein CASSLVLAGQETQYF.

The chain recombines TRBV27 with TRBJ1-1; D unclear. The germline gives CDR1 MNHEY, CDR2 SMNVEV (reference sequence). V was shortened by 6 bases and J by 0 bases, with 14 bases between the two germline ends. CDR3 size: 15 residues. The CDR3 bases are TGTGCCAGCAGAAATCGTGCAACTATGAACACTGAAGCTTTCTTT. Its protein product is CASRNRATMNTEAFF.

The chain couples TRBV18 to TRBJ2-1; unclear D gene. The CDR3 has 13 amino acids. V shed 0 bases and J shed 3 bases, with 3 bases lying between them. Germline lookup yields CDR1 KGHSH and CDR2 LQKENI. For the CDR3, the DNA is TGTGCCAGCTCACCACCGGGCTACAATGAGCAGTTCTTC. Translating it yields CASSPPGYNEQFF.

The rearrangement uses TRBV7-9 and TRBJ2-2, with D uncertain. The germline V gene has CDR1 SEHNR and CDR2 FQNEAQ (reference sequence). CDR3 length equals 15 residues. V was pared by 5 bases and J by 0 bases, with 10 bases between. CDR3: CASSLGAANTGELFF. The CDR3, as DNA: TGTGCCAGCAGCCTCGGAGCCGCGAACACCGGGGAGCTGTTTTTT.

The chain uses TRBV7-9 and TRBJ1-6, with D unresolved. With 4 bases removed from V and 7 bases from J, the gap between germline ends came to 11 bases. Germline-derived CDR1 and CDR2 are SEHNR and FQNEAQ (reference sequence). The CDR3 spans 14 residues. CDR3 bases: TGTGCCAGCAGCTCCCAAGGGCCGAATTCACCCCTCCACTTT. It yields the protein CASSSQGPNSPLHF.

CDR3: CASSDRTNYGYTF. The CDR3 DNA is TGTGCCAGCTCCGACAGAACTAACTATGGCTACACCTTC. The V gene is TRBV6-1, the J gene TRBJ1-2; possible D gene TRBD1, 5 bases. The germline V and J ends were trimmed by 8 bases and 0 bases, with 10 bases remaining between them. Germline V CDR1 and CDR2: MNHNS, SASEGT. The CDR3 totals 13 residues.

The genes are TRBV7-2 and TRBJ1-5; D unresolved. Germline loops: CDR1 SGHTA, CDR2 FQGNSA. Trimming removed 4 bases from V and 3 bases from J, with 13 bases in between. The CDR3 is made up of 15 amino acids. CDR3 protein: CASSWATWDNQPQHF. The DNA of the CDR3 is TGTGCCAGCAGCTGGGCCACCTGGGACAATCAGCCCCAGCATTTT.

The chain links TRBV7-8 to TRBJ2-1; D is undetermined. Germline V gene lookup returns CDR1 SGHVS and CDR2 FQNEAQ. Trimming shortened V by 1 base and J by 8 bases, and 18 bases separated the two germline ends. The CDR3 runs 16 residues. CDR3 region: CASSLGGSAAWDEQFF. The CDR3 nucleotides read TGTGCCAGCAGCTTAGGAGGTTCCGCCGCTTGGGATGAGCAGTTCTTC.

In this sample, this clone turned up once. The rearrangement joins TRBV9 to TRBJ2-5, with TRBD2 matching over 14 bases. V dropped 3 bases and J dropped 1; count of bases not matched to a gene: 5. This CDR3 spans 17 amino acids. Germline V lookup: CDR1 SGDLS, CDR2 YYNGEE. The CDR3 nucleotides are TGTGCCAGCAGCGGCGGGACTAGCGGGGGCCGCCAAGAGACCCAGTACTTC. Its protein product is CASSGGTSGGRQETQYF.

This chain uses TRBV9 with TRBJ1-2; D is possibly TRBD1 (5 bases). V was pared by 7 bases and J by 2 bases, with 12 bases between. Germline lookup yields CDR1 SGDLS and CDR2 YYNGEE. This CDR3 contains 13 residues. The DNA of the CDR3 is TGTGCCAGCTCCGGGGGATTCAACTATGGCTACACCTTC. It is translated as CASSGGFNYGYTF.

The rearrangement uses TRBV2 and TRBJ2-5, with D possibly being TRBD1 or TRBD2 (5 bases each). Germline CDR1 and CDR2: SNHLY and FYNNEI. The CDR3 is 13 amino acids. V dropped 7 bases and J dropped 1 base, with 10 bases sitting between them. In DNA form, the CDR3 reads TGTGCCAGCATCCCGGGACCCCAAGAGACCCAGTACTTC. Its protein product is CASIPGPQETQYF.

This clone has a handful of counts. The chain has TRBV29-1 and TRBJ1-5, with 7 bases that match TRBD1. V dropped 4 bases and J dropped 6; count of bases not matched to a gene: 9. This CDR3 comprises 14 residues. Germline V gives CDR1 SQVTM, CDR2 ANQGSEA. The CDR3 protein is CSVALGQGGQPQHF. The CDR3 coding sequence is TGCAGCGTTGCCCTTGGGCAGGGGGGTCAGCCCCAGCATTTT.

The CDR3 loop is CAWSVLGNGYTF. The DNA of the CDR3 is TGTGCCTGGAGTGTATTGGGGAATGGCTACACCTTC. This sequence joins TRBV30 and TRBJ1-2; no definite D call. CDR1 and CDR2 from the germline V gene are GTSNPN and SVGIG (reference sequence). Trimming removed 0 bases from V and 6 bases from J, with 8 bases in between. This CDR3 comprises 12 residues.

The chain carries TRBV7-2 and TRBJ1-1; D gene unclear. Trimming removed 6 bases from V and 2 bases from J, with 7 bases in between. The CDR3 spans 12 residues. From germline, CDR1 is SGHTA and CDR2 FQGNSA. The CDR3 DNA reads TGTGCCAGCAGAACAGCCAACACTGAAGCTTTCTTT. It codes for CASRTANTEAFF.

The J gene is TRBJ2-3, the V gene TRBV10-2; 7 bases are a match to TRBD1. Germline V gives CDR1 WSHSY, CDR2 SAAADI. The J segment lost 0 bases and the V segment lost 5 bases, leaving 5 bases of the junction unmatched. The CDR3 runs to 15 residues. CDR3 DNA sequence: TGCGCCAGCAGTCGTACAGGGGCTAGCACAGATACGCAGTATTTT. Its translation: CASSRTGASTDTQYF.

V gene TRBV9 combines with J gene TRBJ2-7; 9 bases match TRBD1. This CDR3 has 14 residues. The germline V gene encodes CDR1 SGDLS and CDR2 YYNGEE. V trimming: 3 bases; J trimming: 1 base; junction bases outside the gene matches: 2. CDR3 sequence: CASSADRGSYEQYF. CDR3 coding DNA: TGTGCCAGCAGCGCCGACAGGGGGTCCTACGAGCAGTACTTC.

This clone was detected only once. CDR3 region: CASSQDSEQFF. CDR3 in DNA: TGCGCCAGCAGCCAAGACTCAGAGCAGTTCTTC. V gene TRBV5-1 combines with J gene TRBJ2-1; D is unclear. V was pared by 4 bases and J by 10 bases, with 9 bases between. Looked up from germline, CDR1 is SGHRS and CDR2 is YFSETQ. This CDR3 region has 11 residues.

This clone appeared a single time. The rearrangement joins TRBV6-5 to TRBJ1-2, with 10 bases lining up with TRBD1. V lost 0 bases and J lost 4; bases outside the gene matches: 2. Germline CDR1 reads MNHEY; CDR2 reads SVGAGI. This CDR3 spans 15 amino acids. CDR3: CASSYSGTGVYGYTF. CDR3 nucleotide sequence: TGTGCCAGCAGTTACTCCGGGACAGGGGTCTATGGCTACACCTTC.